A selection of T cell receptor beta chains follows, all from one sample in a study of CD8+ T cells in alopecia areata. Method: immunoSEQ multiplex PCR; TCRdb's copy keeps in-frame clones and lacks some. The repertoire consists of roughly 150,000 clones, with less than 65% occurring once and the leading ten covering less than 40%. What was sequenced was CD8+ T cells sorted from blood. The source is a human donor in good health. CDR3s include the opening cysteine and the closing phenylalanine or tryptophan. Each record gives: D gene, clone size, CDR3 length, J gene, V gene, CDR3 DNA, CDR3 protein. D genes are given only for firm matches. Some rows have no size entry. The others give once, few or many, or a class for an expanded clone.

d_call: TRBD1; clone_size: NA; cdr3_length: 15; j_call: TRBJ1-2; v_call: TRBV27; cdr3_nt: TGTGCCAGCAGTTTAGGATTGGGACAGGCATATGGCTACACCTTC; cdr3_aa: CASSLGLGQAYGYTF
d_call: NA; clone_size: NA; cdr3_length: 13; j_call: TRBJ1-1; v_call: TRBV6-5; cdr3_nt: TGTGCCAGCCAAACGCGGTGGGACACTGAAGCTTTCTTT; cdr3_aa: CASQTRWDTEAFF
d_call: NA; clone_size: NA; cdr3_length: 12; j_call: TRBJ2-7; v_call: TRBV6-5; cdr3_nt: TGTGCCAGCAGGCCTGGACCCTACGAGCAGTACTTC; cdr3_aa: CASRPGPYEQYF
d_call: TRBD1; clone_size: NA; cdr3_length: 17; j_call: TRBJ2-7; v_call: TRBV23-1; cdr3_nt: TGCGCCAGCAGAGGGGACAGGGGCTCCTGGGGATCCTACGAGCAGTACTTC; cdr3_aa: CASRGDRGSWGSYEQYF
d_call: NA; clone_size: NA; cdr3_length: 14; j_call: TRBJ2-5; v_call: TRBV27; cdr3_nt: TGTGCCAGCAGTTTAAAACTCTCCGGAGAGACCCAGTACTTC; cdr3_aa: CASSLKLSGETQYF
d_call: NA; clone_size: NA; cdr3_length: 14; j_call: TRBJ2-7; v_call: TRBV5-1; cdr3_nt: TGCGCCAGCAATCCGTGGGACGGTTCCTACGAGCAGTACTTC; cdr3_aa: CASNPWDGSYEQYF
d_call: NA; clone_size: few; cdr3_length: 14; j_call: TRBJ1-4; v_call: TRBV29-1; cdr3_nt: TGCAGCGTTGAATCGGACACGCTTAATGAAAAACTGTTTTTT; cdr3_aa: CSVESDTLNEKLFF
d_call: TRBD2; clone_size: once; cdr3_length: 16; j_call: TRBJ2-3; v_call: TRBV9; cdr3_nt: TGTGCCAGCAGCGTAGGTGACGGGAGGGCTACAGATACGCAGTATTTT; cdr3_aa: CASSVGDGRATDTQYF
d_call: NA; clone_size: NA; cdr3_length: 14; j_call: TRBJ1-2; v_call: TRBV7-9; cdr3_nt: TGTGCCAGCAGCTTTGAGACAGAATTGATTGGCTACACCTTC; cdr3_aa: CASSFETELIGYTF
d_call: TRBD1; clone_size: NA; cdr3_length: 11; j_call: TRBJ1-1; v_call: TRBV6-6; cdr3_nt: TGTGCCAGCAGTGCAGGGGGCGAAGCTTTCTTT; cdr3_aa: CASSAGGEAFF
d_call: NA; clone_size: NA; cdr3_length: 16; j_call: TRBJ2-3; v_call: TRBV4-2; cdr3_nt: TGTGCCAGCAGCCTAGAAAATAGCGTCGGCACAGATACGCAGTATTTT; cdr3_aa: CASSLENSVGTDTQYF
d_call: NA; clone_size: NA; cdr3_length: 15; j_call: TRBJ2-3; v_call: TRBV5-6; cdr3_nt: TGTGCCAGCAGCGTCCGGGACTGGAGTTGGGATACGCAGTATTTT; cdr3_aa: CASSVRDWSWDTQYF
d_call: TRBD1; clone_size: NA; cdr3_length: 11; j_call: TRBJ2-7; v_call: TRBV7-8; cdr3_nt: TGTGCCAGCAGCCCCGTACAGGGGTTGTCCTTC; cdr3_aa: CASSPVQGLSF
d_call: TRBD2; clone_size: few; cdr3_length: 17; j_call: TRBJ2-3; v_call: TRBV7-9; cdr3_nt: TGTGCCAGCAGCCGTTCTTCGAGTAGCGGGAGAACAGATACGCAGTATTTT; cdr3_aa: CASSRSSSSGRTDTQYF
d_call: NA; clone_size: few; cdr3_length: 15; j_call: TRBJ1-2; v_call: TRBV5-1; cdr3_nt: TGCGCCAGCAGCTCGAGAATCGGACGGGACTATGGCTACACCTTC; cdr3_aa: CASSSRIGRDYGYTF
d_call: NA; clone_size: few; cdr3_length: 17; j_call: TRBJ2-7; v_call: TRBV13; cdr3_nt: TGTGCCAGCAGCTTAGGCATATTGGCGCGGGCAGACAACGAGCAGTACTTC; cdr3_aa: CASSLGILARADNEQYF
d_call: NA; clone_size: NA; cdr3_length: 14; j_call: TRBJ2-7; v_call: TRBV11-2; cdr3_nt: TGTGCCAGCACGAGGGCAGCAAGCCTCTACGAGCAGTACTTC; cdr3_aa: CASTRAASLYEQYF
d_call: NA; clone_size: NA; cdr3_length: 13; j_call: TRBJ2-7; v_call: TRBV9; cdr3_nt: TGTGCCAGCAGCGTTCAGGGAGCGGACGAGCAGTACTTC; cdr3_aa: CASSVQGADEQYF
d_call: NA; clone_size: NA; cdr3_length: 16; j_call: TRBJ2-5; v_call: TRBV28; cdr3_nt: TGTGCCAGCAGCGATAGGGACACCTCTATAACGGAGACCCAGTACTTC; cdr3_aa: CASSDRDTSITETQYF
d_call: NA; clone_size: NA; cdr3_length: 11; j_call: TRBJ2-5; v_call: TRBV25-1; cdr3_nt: TGTGCCACGAGCATAGGTCAGACCCAGTACTTC; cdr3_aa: CATSIGQTQYF
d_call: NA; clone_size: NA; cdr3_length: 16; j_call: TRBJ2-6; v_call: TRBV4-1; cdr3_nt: TGCGCCAGCAGCCTGCAGGTGCTCTCTGGGGCCAACGTCCTGACTTTC; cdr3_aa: CASSLQVLSGANVLTF
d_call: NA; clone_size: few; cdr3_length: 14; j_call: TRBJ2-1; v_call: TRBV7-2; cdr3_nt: TGTGCCAGCAGCTCAGGGGCGGGCAACAATGAGCAGTTCTTC; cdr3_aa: CASSSGAGNNEQFF
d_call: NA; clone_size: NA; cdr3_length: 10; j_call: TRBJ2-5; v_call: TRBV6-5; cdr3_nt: TGTGCCAGCAGTGAAGCTCGAAGGGACTTC; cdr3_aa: CASSEARRDF
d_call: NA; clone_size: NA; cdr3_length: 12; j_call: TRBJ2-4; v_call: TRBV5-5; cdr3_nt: TGTGCCAGCAGCGGTGGAGCGGTCATTCAGTACTTC; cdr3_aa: CASSGGAVIQYF
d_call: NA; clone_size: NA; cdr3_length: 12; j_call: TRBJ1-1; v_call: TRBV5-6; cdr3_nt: TGTGCCAGCACCCTCGACGGCAGTGAAGCTTTCTTT; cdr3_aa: CASTLDGSEAFF
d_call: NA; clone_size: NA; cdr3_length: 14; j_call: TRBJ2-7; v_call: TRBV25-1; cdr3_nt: TGTGCCAGCATTTCGGCCGGAGGCCCGTACGAGCAGTACTTC; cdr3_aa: CASISAGGPYEQYF
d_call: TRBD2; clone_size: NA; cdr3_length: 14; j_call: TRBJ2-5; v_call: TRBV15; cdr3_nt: TGTGCCACCGCGAGCGGGAGCTCCCAAGAGACCCAGTACTTC; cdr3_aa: CATASGSSQETQYF
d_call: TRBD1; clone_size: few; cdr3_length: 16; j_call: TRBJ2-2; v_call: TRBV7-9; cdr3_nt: TGTGCCAGCAGCTTAACGGCAGGGGGCTACACCGGGGAGCTGTTTTTT; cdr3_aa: CASSLTAGGYTGELFF
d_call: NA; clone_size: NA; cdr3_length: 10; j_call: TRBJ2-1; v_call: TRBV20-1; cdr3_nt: TGCAGTGCTAGAGCGGATGAGCAGTTCTTC; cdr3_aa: CSARADEQFF
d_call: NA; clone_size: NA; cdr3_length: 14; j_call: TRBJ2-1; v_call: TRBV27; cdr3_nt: TGTGCCAGCTCCGACGGGAGCTCCTACAATGAGCAGTTCTTC; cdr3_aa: CASSDGSSYNEQFF
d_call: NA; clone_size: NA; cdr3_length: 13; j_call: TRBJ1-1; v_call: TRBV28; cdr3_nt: TGTGCCAGCAGTTTACGGACAAGCACTGAAGCTTTCTTT; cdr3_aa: CASSLRTSTEAFF
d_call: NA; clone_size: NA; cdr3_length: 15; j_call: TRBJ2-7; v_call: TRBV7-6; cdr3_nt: TGTGCCAGCAGCTTAGTGGCAGGGGGGTACGTTGAGCAGTACTTC; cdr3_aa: CASSLVAGGYVEQYF
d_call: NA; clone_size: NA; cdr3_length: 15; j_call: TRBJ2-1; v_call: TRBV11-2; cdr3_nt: TGTGCCAGCAGCATAGACAGGAGCTCCTACAATGAGCAGTTCTTC; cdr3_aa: CASSIDRSSYNEQFF
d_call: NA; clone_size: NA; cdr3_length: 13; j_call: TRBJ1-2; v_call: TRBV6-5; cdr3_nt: TGTGCCAGTAGGGGGATGGATAACTATGGCTACACCTTC; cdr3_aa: CASRGMDNYGYTF
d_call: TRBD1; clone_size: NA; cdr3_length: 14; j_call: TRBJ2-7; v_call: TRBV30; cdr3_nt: TGTGCCTGGAGTACCGGGACAGGGTCCTACGAGCAGTACTTC; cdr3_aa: CAWSTGTGSYEQYF
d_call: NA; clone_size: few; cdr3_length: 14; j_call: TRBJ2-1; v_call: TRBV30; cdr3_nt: TGTGCCTGGAGTGGTGGGGTGGCACACAATGAGCAGTTCTTC; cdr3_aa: CAWSGGVAHNEQFF
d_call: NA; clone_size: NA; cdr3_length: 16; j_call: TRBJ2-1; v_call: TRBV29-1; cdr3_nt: TGCAGCGTTGCGGGACACCAGACCTTATCCTACAATGAGCAGTTCTTC; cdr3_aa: CSVAGHQTLSYNEQFF
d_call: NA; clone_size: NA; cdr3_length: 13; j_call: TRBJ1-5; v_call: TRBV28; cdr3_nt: TGTGCCAGCAGTTTCGTCCTATCCGGGACCCTGGATTTT; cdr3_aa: CASSFVLSGTLDF
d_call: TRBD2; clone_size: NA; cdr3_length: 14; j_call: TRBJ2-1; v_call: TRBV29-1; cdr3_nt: TGCAGCGTTGAACTAGCGGGCAAGAACAATGAGCAGTTCTTC; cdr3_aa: CSVELAGKNNEQFF
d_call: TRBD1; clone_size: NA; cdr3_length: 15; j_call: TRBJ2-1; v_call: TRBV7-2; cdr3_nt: TGTGCCAGCAGCTTCGCCGGGACAGCTTACAATGAGCAGTTCTTC; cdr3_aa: CASSFAGTAYNEQFF
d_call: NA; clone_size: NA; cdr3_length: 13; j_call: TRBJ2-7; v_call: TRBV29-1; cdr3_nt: TGCAGCGTTCGACAGTCGAATCCCTACGAGCAGTACTTC; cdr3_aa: CSVRQSNPYEQYF
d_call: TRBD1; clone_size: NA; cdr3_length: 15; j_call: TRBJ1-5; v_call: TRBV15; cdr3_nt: TGTGCCACCAGCTCTCGGGACAGGGGGCGTCAGCCCCAGCATTTT; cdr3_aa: CATSSRDRGRQPQHF
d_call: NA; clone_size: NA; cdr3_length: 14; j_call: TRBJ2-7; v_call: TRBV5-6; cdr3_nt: TGTGCCAGCAGCATCCGGGAGATCCCCTACGAGCAGTACTTC; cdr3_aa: CASSIREIPYEQYF
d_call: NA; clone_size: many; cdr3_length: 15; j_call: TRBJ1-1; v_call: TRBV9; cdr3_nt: TGTGCCAGCAGCGTATCCGGACACTCGAACACTGAAGCTTTCTTT; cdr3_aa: CASSVSGHSNTEAFF
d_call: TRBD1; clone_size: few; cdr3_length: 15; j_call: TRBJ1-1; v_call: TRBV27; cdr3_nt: TGTGCCAGCAGTGCCACCGGGACAGAGAACACTGAAGCTTTCTTT; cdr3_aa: CASSATGTENTEAFF
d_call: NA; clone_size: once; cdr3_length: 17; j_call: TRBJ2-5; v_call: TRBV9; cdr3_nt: TGTGCCAGCAGCAGGGACCCAGGGGCGCCGGGGCAAGAGACCCAGTACTTC; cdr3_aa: CASSRDPGAPGQETQYF
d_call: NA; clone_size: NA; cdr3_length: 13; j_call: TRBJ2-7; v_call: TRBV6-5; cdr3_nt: TGTGCCAGCGGTCCGGGACCCGGGTACGAGCAGTACTTC; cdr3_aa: CASGPGPGYEQYF
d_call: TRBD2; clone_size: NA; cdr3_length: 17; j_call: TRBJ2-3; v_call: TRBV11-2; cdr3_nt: TGTGCCAGCAGGGGACTAGCGGGATTCACCTACACAGATACGCAGTATTTT; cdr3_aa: CASRGLAGFTYTDTQYF
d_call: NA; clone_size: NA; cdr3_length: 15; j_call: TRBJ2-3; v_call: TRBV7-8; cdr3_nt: TGTGCCAGCAGCCCTCCGGAGGGGGGCACAGATACGCAGTATTTT; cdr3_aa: CASSPPEGGTDTQYF
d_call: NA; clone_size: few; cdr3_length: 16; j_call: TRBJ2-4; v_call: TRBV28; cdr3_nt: TGTGCCAGCAGTTTACCGCACACAGTAGCCAAAAACATTCAGTACTTC; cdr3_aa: CASSLPHTVAKNIQYF
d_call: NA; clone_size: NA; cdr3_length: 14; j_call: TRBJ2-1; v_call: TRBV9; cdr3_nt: TGTGCCAGCAGCTCCCAGGGGGGGAACAATGAGCAGTTCTTC; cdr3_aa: CASSSQGGNNEQFF
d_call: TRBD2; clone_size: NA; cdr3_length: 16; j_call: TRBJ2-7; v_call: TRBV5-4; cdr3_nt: TGTGCCAGCAGCTTGCCGGCTAGCGGTAACTCCTACGAGCAGTACTTC; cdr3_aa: CASSLPASGNSYEQYF
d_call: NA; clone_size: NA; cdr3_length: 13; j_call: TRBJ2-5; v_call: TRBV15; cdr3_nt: TGTGCCACCAGCAGAATACGGGGGGAGACCCAGTACTTC; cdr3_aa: CATSRIRGETQYF
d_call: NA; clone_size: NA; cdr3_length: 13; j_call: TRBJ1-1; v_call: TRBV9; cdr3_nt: TGTGCCAGCAGCGAGGGACAGAACACTGAAGCTTTCTTT; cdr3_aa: CASSEGQNTEAFF